This T cell receptor (beta chain) was captured by sequencing in a study of cytomegalovirus exposure and HLA in healthy donors. 13 Jbeta primers and 60 Vbeta primers were used for the PCR. The protocol was immunoSEQ multiplex PCR, while the TCRdb copy is restricted to in-frame clones and leaves out a portion. Among about 170,000 clones listed, 60% to 80% were seen once. The sequencing sample was made of PBMCs. This clonotype was sampled from a man aged 40-55 years in good health and CMV-seronegative.

The CDR3 loop is CAISTPTGDTGELFF. CDR3 DNA sequence: TGTGCCATCAGTACTCCGACAGGAGACACCGGGGAGCTGTTTTTT. The rearrangement links TRBV10-3 to TRBJ2-2, with TRBD1 as a possible D gene (6 bases). The CDR3 has 15 residues. Germline CDR1 and CDR2: ENHRY and SYGVKD. Trimming took off 5 bases at V and 3 bases at J, with 13 bases between the two ends.